This TCR beta chain emerged from a study of long-term antiretroviral therapy in people with HIV. Study as a whole: About a decade before 2015, the earliest samples were taken when ART was typically delayed.

Study-level findings and limits: Repertoires looked antigen-experienced, with only a slight naive shift after ART. Increased diversity was seen after ART, yet it remained lower than in transplant donor controls.

Held in samples before DNA extraction were about 0.85-10 million cryopreserved PBMC. At the survey level, the v3.0 immunoSEQ assay was run. Profiling relied on immunoSEQ multiplex PCR, and the TCRdb table lists in-frame clones only, not all of them. Of some 17,000 clones in the sample, around 81% were seen once. Notes on this clone: The antigen remains unidentified.

V was shortened by 6 bases and J by 2 bases, with 17 bases between the two germline ends. This CDR3 region has 16 residues. Germline V gives CDR1 MDHEN, CDR2 SYDVKM. The specimen was unsorted PBMCs, collected 0.3 years before starting antiretroviral therapy. This TCR was recovered from a man in his fifties with HIV. The chain combines TRBV28 with TRBJ2-1; D gene unclear. CDR3: CASSPLWARTYNEQFF. The CDR3 DNA is TGTGCCAGCAGCCCTTTGTGGGCAAGGACCTACAATGAGCAGTTCTTC.